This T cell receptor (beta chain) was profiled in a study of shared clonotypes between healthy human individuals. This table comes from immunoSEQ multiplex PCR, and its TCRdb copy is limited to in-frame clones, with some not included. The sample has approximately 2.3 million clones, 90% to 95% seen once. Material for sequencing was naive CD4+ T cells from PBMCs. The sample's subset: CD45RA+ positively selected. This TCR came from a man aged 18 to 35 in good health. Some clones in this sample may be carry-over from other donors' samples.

The CDR3 bases are TGTGCCAGCAGTGAACGGCAGGGGGCGACTCAGTACTTC. This codes for CASSERQGATQYF. The chain carries TRBV2 and TRBJ2-7; TRBD1 agrees at 8 bases. The trim removed 2 bases at V and 10 bases at J, leaving 7 bases unmatched. Germline assignment: CDR1 SNHLY and CDR2 FYNNEI. The CDR3 is 13 amino acids. Together with reference TRBV2 and TRBJ2-7, the CDR3 gives the full variable domain: EPEVTQTPSHQVTQMGQEVILRCVPISNHLYFYWYRQILGQKVEFLVSFYNNEISEKSEIFDDQFSVERPDGSNFTLKIRSTKLEDSAMYFCASSERQGATQYFGPGTRLTVT.